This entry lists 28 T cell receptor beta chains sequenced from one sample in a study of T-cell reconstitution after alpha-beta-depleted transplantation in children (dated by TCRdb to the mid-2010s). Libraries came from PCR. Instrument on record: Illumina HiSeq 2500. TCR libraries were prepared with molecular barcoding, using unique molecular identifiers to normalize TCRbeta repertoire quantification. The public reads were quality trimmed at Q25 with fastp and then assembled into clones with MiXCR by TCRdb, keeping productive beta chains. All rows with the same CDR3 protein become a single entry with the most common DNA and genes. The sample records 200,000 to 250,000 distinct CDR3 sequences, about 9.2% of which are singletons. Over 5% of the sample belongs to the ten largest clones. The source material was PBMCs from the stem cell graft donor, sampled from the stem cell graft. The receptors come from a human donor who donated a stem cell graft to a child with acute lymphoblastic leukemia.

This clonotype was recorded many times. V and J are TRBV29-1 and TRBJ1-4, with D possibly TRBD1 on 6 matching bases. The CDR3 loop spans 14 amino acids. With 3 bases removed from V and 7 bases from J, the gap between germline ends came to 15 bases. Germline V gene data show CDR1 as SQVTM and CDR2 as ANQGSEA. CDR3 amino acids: CSVESLRGGEKLFF. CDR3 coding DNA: TGCAGCGTTGAGAGTTTGAGAGGGGGTGAAAAACTGTTTTTT.

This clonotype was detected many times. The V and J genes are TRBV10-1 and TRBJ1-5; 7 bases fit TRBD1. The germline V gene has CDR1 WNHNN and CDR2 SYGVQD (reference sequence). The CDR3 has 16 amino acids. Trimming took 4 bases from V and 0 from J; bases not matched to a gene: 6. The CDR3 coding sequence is TGCGCCAGCAGTGTTGGGACAGCGAATAGCAATCAGCCCCAGCATTTT. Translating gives CASSVGTANSNQPQHF.

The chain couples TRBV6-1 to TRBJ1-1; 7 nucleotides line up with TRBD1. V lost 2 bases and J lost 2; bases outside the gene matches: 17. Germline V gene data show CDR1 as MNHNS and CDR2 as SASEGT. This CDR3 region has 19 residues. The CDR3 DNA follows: TGTGCCAGCAGTGAACGGGCCCGCAACAGGGGACGGGGAAACACTGAAGCTTTCTTT. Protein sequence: CASSERARNRGRGNTEAFF.

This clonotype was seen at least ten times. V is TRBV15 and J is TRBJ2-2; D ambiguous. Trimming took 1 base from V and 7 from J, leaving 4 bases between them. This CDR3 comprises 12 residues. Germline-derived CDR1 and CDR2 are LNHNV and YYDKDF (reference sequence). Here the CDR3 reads CATSRVNGELFF. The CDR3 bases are TGTGCCACCAGCAGAGTTAACGGGGAGCTGTTTTTT. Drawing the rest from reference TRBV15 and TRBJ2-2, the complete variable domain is DAMVIQNPRYQVTQFGKPVTLSCSQTLNHNVMYWYQQKSSQAPKLLFHYYDKDFNNEADTPDNFQSRRPNTSFCFLDIRSPGLGDTAMYLCATSRVNGELFFGEGSRLTVL.

The CDR3 DNA reads TGCAGTGCATCTCCAGGGACCAGCGGAATCTACGAGCAGTACTTC. Its translation is CSASPGTSGIYEQYF. This chain joins TRBV20-1 and TRBJ2-7; either TRBD1 or TRBD2 may fit D (5 bases each). The CDR3 length is 15 residues. Per the germline V gene, CDR1 is DFQATT and CDR2 is SNEGSKA (reference sequence). Trimming pared 6 bases from V and 3 bases from J, leaving 21 bases between.

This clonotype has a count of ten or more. The CDR3 sequence: CASSYADSNQPQHF. CDR3 nucleotide sequence: TGTGCCAGCAGTTACGCAGATAGCAATCAGCCCCAGCATTTT. This rearrangement joins TRBV6-5 to TRBJ1-5, with D unclear. The CDR3 has 14 residues. V lost 2 bases and J lost 0, with 5 bases in between. Germline CDR1 reads MNHEY; CDR2 reads SVGAGI.

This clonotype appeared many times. The CDR3 region is CASSPNLGSRDFVYNEQFF. The CDR3 DNA is TGTGCCAGCAGCCCAAACCTTGGGAGCCGGGACTTTGTCTACAATGAGCAGTTCTTC. V gene TRBV7-6 combines with J gene TRBJ2-1, with a possible D match to TRBD2 (6 bases). Germline-derived CDR1 and CDR2 are SGHVS and FNYEAQ. V was pared by 5 bases and J by 3 bases, with 26 bases between. This CDR3 region has 19 residues.

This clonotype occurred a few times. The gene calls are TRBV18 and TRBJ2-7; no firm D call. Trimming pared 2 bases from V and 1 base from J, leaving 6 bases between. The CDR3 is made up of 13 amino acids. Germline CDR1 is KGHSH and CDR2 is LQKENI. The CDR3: CASSPTDSYEQYF. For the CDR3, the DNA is TGTGCCAGCTCACCAACAGATTCCTACGAGCAGTACTTC.

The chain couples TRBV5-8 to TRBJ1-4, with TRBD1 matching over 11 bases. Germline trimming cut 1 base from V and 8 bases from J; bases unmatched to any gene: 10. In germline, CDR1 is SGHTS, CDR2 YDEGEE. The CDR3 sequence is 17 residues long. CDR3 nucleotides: TGTGCCAGCAGCTTGTTCGGACAGGGGGCAGGGGGGGAAAAACTGTTTTTT. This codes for CASSLFGQGAGGEKLFF.

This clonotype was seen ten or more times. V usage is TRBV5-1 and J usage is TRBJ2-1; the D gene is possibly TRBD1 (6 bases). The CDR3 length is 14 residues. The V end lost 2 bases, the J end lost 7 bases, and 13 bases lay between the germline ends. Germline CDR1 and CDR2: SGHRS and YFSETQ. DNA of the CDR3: TGCGCCAGCAGCTTTGGGGGCGTGCGGAATGAGCAGTTCTTC. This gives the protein CASSFGGVRNEQFF. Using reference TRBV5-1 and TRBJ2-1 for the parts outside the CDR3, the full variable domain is KAGVTQTPRYLIKTRGQQVTLSCSPISGHRSVSWYQQTPGQGLQFLFEYFSETQRNKGNFPGRFSGRQFSNSRSEMNVSTLELGDSALYLCASSFGGVRNEQFFGPGTRLTVL.

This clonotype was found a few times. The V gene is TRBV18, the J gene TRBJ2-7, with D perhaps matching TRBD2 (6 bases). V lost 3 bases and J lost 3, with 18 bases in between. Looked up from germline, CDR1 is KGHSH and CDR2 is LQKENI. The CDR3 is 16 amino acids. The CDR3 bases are TGTGCCAGCTCACCGGCAGGTGGGGGGTCCTTCTACGAGCAGTACTTC. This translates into CASSPAGGGSFYEQYF. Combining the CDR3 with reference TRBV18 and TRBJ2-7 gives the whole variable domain NAGVMQNPRHLVRRRGQEARLRCSPMKGHSHVYWYRQLPEEGLKFMVYLQKENIIDESGMPKERFSAEFPKEGPSILRIQQVVRGDSAAYFCASSPAGGGSFYEQYFGPGTRLTVT.

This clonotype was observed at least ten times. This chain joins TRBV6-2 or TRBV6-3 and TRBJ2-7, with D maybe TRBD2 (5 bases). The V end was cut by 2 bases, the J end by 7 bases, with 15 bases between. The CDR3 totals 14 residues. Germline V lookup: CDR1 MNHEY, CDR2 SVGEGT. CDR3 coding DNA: TGTGCCAGCAGTTACGACCCCGATCGGAGGGAGCAGTACTTC. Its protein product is CASSYDPDRREQYF.

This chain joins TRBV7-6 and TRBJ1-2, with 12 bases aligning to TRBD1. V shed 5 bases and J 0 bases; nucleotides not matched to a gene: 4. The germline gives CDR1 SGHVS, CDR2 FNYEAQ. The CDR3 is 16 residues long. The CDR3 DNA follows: TGTGCCAGCAGCACCGGGACAGGGGGCCCTAACTATGGCTACACCTTC. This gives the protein CASSTGTGGPNYGYTF.

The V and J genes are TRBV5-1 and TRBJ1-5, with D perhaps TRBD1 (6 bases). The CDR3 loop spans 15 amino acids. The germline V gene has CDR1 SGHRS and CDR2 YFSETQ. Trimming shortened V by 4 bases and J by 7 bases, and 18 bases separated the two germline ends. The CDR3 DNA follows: TGCGCCAGCAGCCCCTGGGGGGGGCTAGGGCAGCCCCAGCATTTT. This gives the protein CASSPWGGLGQPQHF. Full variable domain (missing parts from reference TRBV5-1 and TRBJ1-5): KAGVTQTPRYLIKTRGQQVTLSCSPISGHRSVSWYQQTPGQGLQFLFEYFSETQRNKGNFPGRFSGRQFSNSRSEMNVSTLELGDSALYLCASSPWGGLGQPQHFGDGTRLSIL.

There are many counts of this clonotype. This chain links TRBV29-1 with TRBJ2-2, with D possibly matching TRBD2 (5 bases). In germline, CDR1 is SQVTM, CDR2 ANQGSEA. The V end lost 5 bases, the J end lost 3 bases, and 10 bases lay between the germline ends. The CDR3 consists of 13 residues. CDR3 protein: CSVRGRHTGELFF. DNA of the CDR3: TGCAGCGTTCGCGGGCGTCACACCGGGGAGCTGTTTTTT.

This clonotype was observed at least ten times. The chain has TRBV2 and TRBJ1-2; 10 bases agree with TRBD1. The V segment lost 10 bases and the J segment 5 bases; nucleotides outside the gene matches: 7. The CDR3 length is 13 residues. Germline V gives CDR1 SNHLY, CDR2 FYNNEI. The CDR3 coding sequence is TGTGCCACTCTGACAGGGGGCGGGTATGGCTACACCTTC. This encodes CATLTGGGYGYTF.

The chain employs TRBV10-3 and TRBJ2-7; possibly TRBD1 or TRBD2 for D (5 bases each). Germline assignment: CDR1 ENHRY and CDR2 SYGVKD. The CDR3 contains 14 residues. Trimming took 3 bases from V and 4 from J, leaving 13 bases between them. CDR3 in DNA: TGTGCCATCAGTGAAGGGACCACCGTATACGAGCAGTACTTC. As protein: CAISEGTTVYEQYF.

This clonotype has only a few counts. The CDR3 protein is CASSFSLGSGANVLTF. The CDR3 coding sequence is TGTGCCAGCAGCTTTAGCTTGGGCTCTGGGGCCAACGTCCTGACTTTC. The chain has TRBV7-9 and TRBJ2-6; unclear D gene. Per germline, CDR1 SEHNR and CDR2 FQNEAQ (reference sequence). V was cut by 3 bases and J by 0 bases, with 9 bases left in between. CDR3 length: 16 residues.

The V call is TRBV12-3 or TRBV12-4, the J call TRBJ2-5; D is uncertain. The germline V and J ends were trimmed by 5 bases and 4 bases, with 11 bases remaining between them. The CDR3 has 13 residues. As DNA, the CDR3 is TGTGCCAGCAGTGCACTGCTGGGAGAGACCCAGTACTTC. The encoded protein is CASSALLGETQYF.

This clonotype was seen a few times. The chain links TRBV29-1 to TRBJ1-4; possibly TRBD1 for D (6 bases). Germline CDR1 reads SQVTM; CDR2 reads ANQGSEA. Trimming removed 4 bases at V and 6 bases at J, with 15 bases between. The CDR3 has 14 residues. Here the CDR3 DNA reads TGCAGCGTTGCGACAGGCGGCGAGTATGAAAAACTGTTTTTT. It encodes CSVATGGEYEKLFF. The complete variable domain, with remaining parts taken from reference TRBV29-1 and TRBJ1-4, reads SAVISQKPSRDICQRGTSLTIQCQVDSQVTMMFWYRQQPGQSLTLIATANQGSEATYESGFVIDKFPISRPNLTFSTLTVSNMSPEDSSIYLCSVATGGEYEKLFFGSGTQLSVL.

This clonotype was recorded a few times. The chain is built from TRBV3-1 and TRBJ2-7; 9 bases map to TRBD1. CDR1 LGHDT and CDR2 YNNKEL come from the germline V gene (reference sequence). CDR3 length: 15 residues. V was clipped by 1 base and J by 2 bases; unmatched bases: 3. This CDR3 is CASSQVGTGTYEQYF. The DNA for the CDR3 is TGTGCCAGCAGCCAAGTTGGGACAGGGACCTACGAGCAGTACTTC.

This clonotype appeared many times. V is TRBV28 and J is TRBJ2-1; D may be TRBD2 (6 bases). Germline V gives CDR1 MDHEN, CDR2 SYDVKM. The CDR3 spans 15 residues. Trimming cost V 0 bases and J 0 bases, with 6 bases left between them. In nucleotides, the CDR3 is TGTGCCAGCAGTTTATGGGGAGGCTCCTACAATGAGCAGTTCTTC. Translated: CASSLWGGSYNEQFF.

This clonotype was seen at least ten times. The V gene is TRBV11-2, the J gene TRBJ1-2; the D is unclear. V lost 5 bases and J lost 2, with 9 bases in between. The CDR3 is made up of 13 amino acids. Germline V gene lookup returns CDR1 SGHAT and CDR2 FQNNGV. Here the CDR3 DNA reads TGTGCCAGCAGCCCAGATGGGAACTATGGCTACACCTTC. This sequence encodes CASSPDGNYGYTF.

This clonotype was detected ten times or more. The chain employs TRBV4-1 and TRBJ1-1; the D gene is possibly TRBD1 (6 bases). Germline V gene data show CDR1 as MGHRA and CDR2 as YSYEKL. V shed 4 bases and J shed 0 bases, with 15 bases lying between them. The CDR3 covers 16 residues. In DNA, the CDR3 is TGCGCCAGCAGCCGCATATCGACAGGTTTGAACACTGAAGCTTTCTTT. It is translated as CASSRISTGLNTEAFF.

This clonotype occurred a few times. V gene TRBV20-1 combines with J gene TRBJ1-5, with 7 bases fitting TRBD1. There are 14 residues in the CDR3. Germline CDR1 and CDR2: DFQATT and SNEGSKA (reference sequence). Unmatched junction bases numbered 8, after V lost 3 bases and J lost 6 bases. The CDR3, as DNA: TGCAGTGCTAGGGCCGACAGGGAATCTCAGCCCCAGCATTTT. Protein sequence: CSARADRESQPQHF.

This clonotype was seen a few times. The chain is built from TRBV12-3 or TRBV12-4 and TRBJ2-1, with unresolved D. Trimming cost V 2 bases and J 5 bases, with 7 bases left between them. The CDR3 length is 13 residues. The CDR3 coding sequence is TGTGCCAGCAGTTTAAAACAGAACAATGAGCAGTTCTTC. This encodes CASSLKQNNEQFF.

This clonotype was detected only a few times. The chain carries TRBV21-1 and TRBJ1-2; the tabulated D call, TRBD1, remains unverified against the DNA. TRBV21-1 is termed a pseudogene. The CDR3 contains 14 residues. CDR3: CASSKGTGQGFNTF. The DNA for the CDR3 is TGTGCCAGCAGCAAAGGAACGGGACAGGGGTTTAACACCTTC.

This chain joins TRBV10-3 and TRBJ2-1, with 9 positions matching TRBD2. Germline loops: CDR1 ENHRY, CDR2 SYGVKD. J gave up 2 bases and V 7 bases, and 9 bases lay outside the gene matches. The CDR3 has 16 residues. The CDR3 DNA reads TGTGCCATCACGGCTAGCGGGGTCGGGGCCTACAATGAGCAGTTCTTC. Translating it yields CAITASGVGAYNEQFF.